This TCR beta chain was found in a study of T cell repertoires in cytomegalovirus infection. Study background: From public TCR beta signatures came an indication of both CMV infection and matching HLA type. General study results and limits: HLA-C-restricted, CMV-specific TCR beta clonotypes were dominant ex vivo.

From the reads, TCRdb called clonotypes with MiXCR, one entry per CDR3 protein. Of hundreds of thousands of distinct CDR3 sequences detected, roughly a quarter appear once; the ten largest clones hold 8%. Concerning this clonotype itself: What it recognizes is unknown.

The germline gives CDR1 MNHEY, CDR2 SVGEGT. The CDR3 totals 13 residues. V was pared by 2 bases and J by 6 bases, with 10 bases between. This sequence joins TRBV6-2 or TRBV6-3 and TRBJ1-1; D is ambiguous. The sequenced material came from CD8+ T cells from PBMCs. This TCR derives from a human donor in good health (CMV status not recorded). Some clones in this sample may be carry-over from other donors' samples. The CDR3 region has the DNA TGTGCCAGCAGTTACATCACTCGGGCTGAAGCTTTCTTT. Its protein is CASSYITRAEAFF.